This is a list of T cell receptor beta chains from one sample in a study of blood T cell repertoires in COVID-19. The method was immunoSEQ multiplex PCR; TCRdb's version includes in-frame clones alone and lacks a portion of them. The sample records 300,000 to 400,000 clones, 89% being singletons. Sequencing input: PBMCs or T cells enriched from blood (not recorded which). The source is a man in his 60s who had recovered from COVID-19. The CDR3 runs from the conserved cysteine through the conserved F or W. D genes are given only for firm matches. Part of the rows lack a size; the others show once, few, many or a class for expanded clones.

TRBV7-9,NA,NA,TRBJ2-1,CASSSPGLSYNEQFF,TGTGCCAGCAGCTCTCCGGGACTTTCGTACAATGAGCAGTTCTTC
TRBV9,TRBD1,NA,TRBJ1-4,CASSLWTGGQEKLFF,TGTGCCAGCAGCTTGTGGACAGGGGGCCAGGAAAAACTGTTTTTT
TRBV18,NA,NA,TRBJ2-5,CASSPGTGQETQYF,TGTGCCAGCTCACCAGGCACAGGGCAAGAGACCCAGTACTTC
TRBV19,NA,NA,TRBJ2-1,CASSLLGAYNEQFF,TGTGCCAGTAGCCTCCTGGGAGCGTACAATGAGCAGTTCTTC
TRBV23-1,TRBD2,NA,TRBJ2-7,CASSQSQRGLYEQYF,TGCGCCAGCAGTCAATCCCAGCGGGGCCTTTACGAGCAGTACTTC
TRBV7-2,TRBD1,once,TRBJ1-2,CASSGRDRDEGYGYTF,TGTGCCAGCAGCGGACGGGACAGGGATGAGGGCTATGGCTACACCTTC
TRBV20-1,NA,NA,TRBJ2-7,CSASTGPKSSYEQYF,TGCAGTGCTAGTACAGGTCCCAAGAGCTCCTACGAGCAGTACTTC
TRBV27,TRBD1,NA,TRBJ1-2,CASSAGQGANYGYTF,TGTGCCAGCAGTGCGGGACAGGGTGCGAACTATGGCTACACCTTC
TRBV9,NA,NA,TRBJ2-1,CASSVGLGSNEQFF,TGTGCCAGCAGCGTTGGACTGGGTTCCAATGAGCAGTTCTTC
TRBV13,TRBD1,NA,TRBJ2-5,CASSLRGRVETQYF,TGTGCCAGCAGCTTAAGGGGGCGCGTGGAGACCCAGTACTTC
TRBV18,NA,NA,TRBJ2-3,CASSPGRSTDTQYF,TGTGCCAGCTCACCCGGGAGAAGCACAGATACGCAGTATTTT
TRBV7-2,NA,NA,TRBJ2-4,CASSLDRVGNIQYF,TGTGCCAGCAGCTTAGACAGGGTTGGCAACATTCAGTACTTC
TRBV3-1/TRBV3-2,NA,once,TRBJ2-7,CASSQDHKGDYEQYF,TGTGCCAGCAGCCAAGATCACAAGGGGGACTACGAGCAGTACTTC
TRBV2,TRBD1,NA,TRBJ2-5,CASLQEGTGKETQYF,TGTGCCAGCCTCCAAGAAGGGACAGGGAAAGAGACCCAGTACTTC
TRBV6-5,NA,NA,TRBJ1-2,CASKQEGGYTF,TGTGCCAGCAAACAGGAGGGGGGCTACACCTTC
TRBV24-1,NA,NA,TRBJ2-2,CATSDLGHSNTGELFF,TGTGCCACCAGTGATTTGGGACACTCGAACACCGGGGAGCTGTTTTTT
TRBV9,NA,NA,TRBJ1-2,CASSVNGQNSGYTF,TGTGCCAGCAGCGTTAACGGACAGAATTCTGGCTACACCTTC